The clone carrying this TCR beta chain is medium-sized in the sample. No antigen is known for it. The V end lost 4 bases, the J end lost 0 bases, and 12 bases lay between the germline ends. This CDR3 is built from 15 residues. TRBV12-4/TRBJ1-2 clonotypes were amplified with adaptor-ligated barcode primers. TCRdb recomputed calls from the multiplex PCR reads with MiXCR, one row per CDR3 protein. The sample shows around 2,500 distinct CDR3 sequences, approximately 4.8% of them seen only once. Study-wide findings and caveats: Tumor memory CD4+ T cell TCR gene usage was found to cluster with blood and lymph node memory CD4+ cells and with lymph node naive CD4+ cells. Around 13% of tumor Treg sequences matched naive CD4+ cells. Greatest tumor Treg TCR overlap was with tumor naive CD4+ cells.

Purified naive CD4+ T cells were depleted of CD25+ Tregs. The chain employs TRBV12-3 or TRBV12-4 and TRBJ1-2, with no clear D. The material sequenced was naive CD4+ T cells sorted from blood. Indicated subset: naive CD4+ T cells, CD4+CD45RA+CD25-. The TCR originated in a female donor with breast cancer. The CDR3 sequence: CASSYLDRANYGYTF. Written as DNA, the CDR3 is TGTGCCAGCAGTTACCTGGACCGCGCTAACTATGGCTACACCTTC.